This T cell receptor (beta chain) was observed in a study of blood T cell repertoires in COVID-19. Study-level background: Researchers got acute and convalescent COVID-19 samples from the United States, Italy and Spain.

Seattle researchers signed up patients amid active infection and tracked them longitudinally. V dropped 6 bases and J dropped 4; count of bases not matched to a gene: 7. Germline CDR1 KGHSH, CDR2 LQKENI. The CDR3 sequence is 14 residues long. Source study methods: Estimation of nucleated cell counts relied on the amplification of reference gene primers. Measured with immunoSEQ multiplex PCR; TCRdb has only the in-frame clones, and not every one. D and trimming were read from the DNA, whereas the V and J calls and clone size are those reported in that table. The sample carries roughly 150,000 clones, 84% recorded once. A remark on this clone: Other DNA sequences in the sample encode the same CDR3.

The sequenced sample was peripheral blood. The clonotype comes from a woman aged 80 or older with COVID-19, enrolled during active disease. The chain has TRBV18 and TRBJ1-2; TRBD1 aligns across 8 bases. CDR3 residues: CASSPGQGAYGYTF. The CDR3 nucleotides are TGTGCCAGCTCCCCAGGGCAGGGGGCCTATGGCTACACCTTC.